Below are 4 T cell receptor beta chains sequenced from a single sample in a study of T cell responses to AZD1222 COVID-19 vaccine. The protocol was immunoSEQ multiplex PCR, while the TCRdb copy is restricted to in-frame clones and leaves out a portion. The data show approximately 140,000 clones, with 85% to 95% seen just once and roughly 1.3% held by the top ten. The sequences come from peripheral blood, collected on day 0 of AZD1222 vaccination. Receptor source: an adult in good health.

The chain is built from TRBV28 and TRBJ1-4; 8 bases are shared with TRBD1. CDR1 MDHEN and CDR2 SYDVKM come from the germline V gene. The CDR3 is made up of 18 amino acids. Trimming removed 3 bases from V and 0 bases from J; junction bases left unmatched: 9. The CDR3: CASSFRTGKGSTNEKLFF. In DNA form, the CDR3 reads TGTGCCAGCAGTTTTAGGACAGGGAAGGGGTCAACTAATGAAAAACTGTTTTTT.

The chain links TRBV5-1 to TRBJ2-3; 11 nucleotides align to TRBD2. V was clipped by 2 bases and J by 2 bases; unmatched bases: 1. This CDR3 is built from 15 residues. Germline assignment: CDR1 SGHRS and CDR2 YFSETQ. CDR3 DNA sequence: TGCGCCAGCAGCTTACTAGCGGGAGCCACAGATACGCAGTATTTT. Protein: CASSLLAGATDTQYF.

The rearrangement joins TRBV15 to TRBJ2-7; 8 positions agree with TRBD2. Germline lookup yields CDR1 LNHNV and CDR2 YYDKDF (reference sequence). V was pared by 1 base and J by 6 bases, with 8 bases of the junction left unmatched. The CDR3 totals 15 residues. The chain's CDR3 is CATSRGELSGSEQYV. Here the CDR3 DNA reads TGTGCCACCAGCAGAGGAGAGCTCAGCGGGAGCGAGCAGTACGTC.

The V and J genes are TRBV19 and TRBJ1-3, with 7 bases fitting TRBD1. The junction had 9 bases not matched to a gene; V was cut back by 4 bases and J by 0 bases. Germline values: CDR1 LNHDA, CDR2 SQIVND (reference sequence). This CDR3 region has 17 residues. The CDR3 protein is CASSTDRERLSGNTIYF. The CDR3, as DNA: TGTGCCAGTAGTACAGACAGGGAACGACTCTCTGGAAACACCATATATTTT.